Listed below are T cell receptor beta chains from one sample, sequenced in a study of response to subunit inactivated influenza vaccine. TCRdb independently ran MiXCR on the RT-PCR reads; one entry per CDR3 protein. The top ten clones hold about an eighth of a sample with 540,000 or so distinct CDR3 sequences, over 10% of them seen once. Sequencing was performed on PBMCs from blood, taken about 40 days after vaccination. The receptors were sampled from a man aged 45 to 65 who received an inactivated influenza vaccine. CDR3s include the opening cysteine and the closing phenylalanine or tryptophan. D genes are given only for firm matches. Size is omitted from some rows. Given values are once, few, many or a class for expanded clones.

v_call: TRBV18
j_call: TRBJ1-2
clone_size: NA
d_call: NA
cdr3_nt: TGTGCCAGCTCACCAGTATCGTCACAGGGCTATGGCTACACCTTC
cdr3_aa: CASSPVSSQGYGYTF

v_call: TRBV7-9
j_call: TRBJ1-1
clone_size: NA
d_call: NA
cdr3_nt: TGTGCAAGCAGCGTTGACAGGCTAAACACTGAAGCTTTCTTT
cdr3_aa: CASSVDRLNTEAFF

v_call: TRBV7-9
j_call: TRBJ2-5
clone_size: NA
d_call: NA
cdr3_nt: TGTGCCAGCAGCTTAAGGCGTCAGGACCAAGAGACCCAGTACTTC
cdr3_aa: CASSLRRQDQETQYF

v_call: TRBV5-1
j_call: TRBJ2-1
clone_size: few
d_call: NA
cdr3_nt: TGCGCCAGCAGCCGTGGGGAAAAAACCTACAATGAGCAGTTCTTC
cdr3_aa: CASSRGEKTYNEQFF

v_call: TRBV20-1
j_call: TRBJ1-2
clone_size: NA
d_call: TRBD1
cdr3_nt: TGCAGTGCTTCCAAAGACAGGGACGACTATGGCTACACCTTC
cdr3_aa: CSASKDRDDYGYTF

v_call: TRBV12-3/TRBV12-4
j_call: TRBJ1-2
clone_size: many
d_call: NA
cdr3_nt: TGTGCCAGCAGTTTAGATCACCTCTATGGCTACACCTTC
cdr3_aa: CASSLDHLYGYTF

v_call: TRBV24-1
j_call: TRBJ2-5
clone_size: NA
d_call: NA
cdr3_nt: TGTGCCACCAGTGCTTTCCGGACCGGTCAAGAGACCCAGTACTTC
cdr3_aa: CATSAFRTGQETQYF

v_call: TRBV6-6
j_call: TRBJ2-7
clone_size: few
d_call: NA
cdr3_nt: TGTGCCAGCAGTGCTGGGTTCTCCTACGAGCAGTACTTC
cdr3_aa: CASSAGFSYEQYF

v_call: TRBV20-1
j_call: TRBJ2-2
clone_size: NA
d_call: TRBD2
cdr3_nt: TGCAGTGCTAGAGATTTTCGCGGGGGATCCTCCGGGGAGCTGTTTTTT
cdr3_aa: CSARDFRGGSSGELFF

v_call: TRBV28
j_call: TRBJ2-1
clone_size: once
d_call: TRBD1
cdr3_nt: TGTGCCAGCAGTAATCAGGGGGCCGGGTTGAATGAGCAGTTCTTC
cdr3_aa: CASSNQGAGLNEQFF

v_call: TRBV29-1
j_call: TRBJ2-7
clone_size: NA
d_call: TRBD2
cdr3_nt: TGCAGCTTCGGGACTAGCGCTCAGCAGTACTTC
cdr3_aa: CSFGTSAQQYF

v_call: TRBV11-2
j_call: TRBJ2-3
clone_size: few
d_call: NA
cdr3_nt: TGTGCCAGCAGCTTAACTCCGACAGGCCATAGCACAGATACGCAGTATTTT
cdr3_aa: CASSLTPTGHSTDTQYF

v_call: TRBV12-3/TRBV12-4
j_call: TRBJ2-1
clone_size: NA
d_call: NA
cdr3_nt: TGTGCCAGCAGCCTTATCTCTCTGCGGGGATATATCTTC
cdr3_aa: CASSLISLRGYIF

v_call: TRBV28
j_call: TRBJ2-1
clone_size: NA
d_call: TRBD2
cdr3_nt: TGTGCCAGCAGTTTATGGGGCGGGGGTGCAGATGAGCAGTTCTTC
cdr3_aa: CASSLWGGGADEQFF

v_call: TRBV20-1
j_call: TRBJ2-7
clone_size: few
d_call: TRBD2
cdr3_nt: TGCAGTGCTTCTAGCGGGAGGATAAGCTCCTACGAGCAGTACTTC
cdr3_aa: CSASSGRISSYEQYF

v_call: TRBV7-2
j_call: TRBJ2-1
clone_size: many
d_call: TRBD1
cdr3_nt: TGTGCCAGCAGCTTAGGCGGGACAGGGTTATATGAGCAGTTCTTC
cdr3_aa: CASSLGGTGLYEQFF

v_call: TRBV4-3
j_call: TRBJ1-2
clone_size: NA
d_call: NA
cdr3_nt: TGCGCCAGCAGCCAAGAACAGGGTGTCGAGTTCTATGGCTACACCTTC
cdr3_aa: CASSQEQGVEFYGYTF

v_call: TRBV6-2/TRBV6-3
j_call: TRBJ2-1
clone_size: few
d_call: TRBD2
cdr3_nt: TGTGCCAGCAGGATGGAGACTAGCCTTAATGAGCAGTTCTTC
cdr3_aa: CASRMETSLNEQFF

v_call: TRBV7-9
j_call: TRBJ2-3
clone_size: many
d_call: NA
cdr3_nt: TGTGCCAGCAGCTCCTTGGAGGCAGGGAGCACAGATACGCAGTATTTT
cdr3_aa: CASSSLEAGSTDTQYF

v_call: TRBV4-1
j_call: TRBJ1-3
clone_size: many
d_call: NA
cdr3_nt: TGCGCCAGCAGCCAAGGGCAGAGCCAGGGAAACACCATATATTTT
cdr3_aa: CASSQGQSQGNTIYF

v_call: TRBV7-9
j_call: TRBJ2-7
clone_size: few
d_call: NA
cdr3_nt: TGTGCCAGCAGCTCAGGGGAGTACGAGCAGTACTTC
cdr3_aa: CASSSGEYEQYF

v_call: TRBV6-6
j_call: TRBJ1-4
clone_size: NA
d_call: TRBD1
cdr3_nt: TGTGCCAGCAGGACAGGGGAAAAACTGTTTTTT
cdr3_aa: CASRTGEKLFF

v_call: TRBV28
j_call: TRBJ2-1
clone_size: NA
d_call: TRBD2
cdr3_nt: TGTGCCAGCAGATCTACTAGCGGGGGGACCAATGAGCAGTTCTTC
cdr3_aa: CASRSTSGGTNEQFF

v_call: TRBV12-3/TRBV12-4
j_call: TRBJ1-1
clone_size: NA
d_call: NA
cdr3_nt: TGTGCCAGCAGTTTAGCTCCGACAGGTAACACTGAAGCTTTCTTT
cdr3_aa: CASSLAPTGNTEAFF

v_call: TRBV20-1
j_call: TRBJ2-5
clone_size: NA
d_call: NA
cdr3_nt: TGCAGTGCAACGGGACTTTCGAAAGAGACCCAGTACTTC
cdr3_aa: CSATGLSKETQYF

v_call: TRBV10-1
j_call: TRBJ2-7
clone_size: once
d_call: NA
cdr3_nt: TGCGCCAGCAGTGAGCTGCCCTACGAGCTGTACTTC
cdr3_aa: CASSELPYELYF

v_call: TRBV7-2
j_call: TRBJ1-3
clone_size: few
d_call: NA
cdr3_nt: TGTGCCAGCAGCTTAAGGGGGGCCAACACCATATATTTT
cdr3_aa: CASSLRGANTIYF

v_call: TRBV9
j_call: TRBJ2-3
clone_size: NA
d_call: TRBD2
cdr3_nt: TGTGCCAGCAGCGCCCCACTAGCGGGAGGATCAGATACGCAGTATTTT
cdr3_aa: CASSAPLAGGSDTQYF

v_call: TRBV25-1
j_call: TRBJ1-2
clone_size: NA
d_call: NA
cdr3_nt: TGTGCCAGCAGTGATGCGCGGGGTTATGGCTACACCTTC
cdr3_aa: CASSDARGYGYTF

v_call: TRBV7-8
j_call: TRBJ1-1
clone_size: NA
d_call: NA
cdr3_nt: TGTGCCAGCAGCTTAGGGGGGCTGTTGAACACTGAAGCTTTCTTT
cdr3_aa: CASSLGGLLNTEAFF

v_call: TRBV5-1
j_call: TRBJ1-2
clone_size: few
d_call: NA
cdr3_nt: TGCGCCAGCAGCTTGTTCCCGGAGTCTGGCTACACCTTC
cdr3_aa: CASSLFPESGYTF

v_call: TRBV5-1
j_call: TRBJ2-7
clone_size: few
d_call: NA
cdr3_nt: TGCGCCAGCAGCTTGGAAGTAGGGCCCTACGAGCAGTACTTC
cdr3_aa: CASSLEVGPYEQYF

v_call: TRBV4-3
j_call: TRBJ1-4
clone_size: few
d_call: NA
cdr3_nt: TGCGCCAGCAGCCAAGGGCCGGGGGCTAATGAAAAACTGTTTTTT
cdr3_aa: CASSQGPGANEKLFF

v_call: TRBV5-1
j_call: TRBJ2-7
clone_size: NA
d_call: NA
cdr3_nt: TGCGCCAGCCAACCCGTGGAGGGGCACTACGAGCAGTACTTC
cdr3_aa: CASQPVEGHYEQYF

v_call: TRBV24-1
j_call: TRBJ1-2
clone_size: many
d_call: NA
cdr3_nt: TGTGCCACCAGTGATTTAGGGGATGGAGGCTACACCTTC
cdr3_aa: CATSDLGDGGYTF

v_call: TRBV11-2
j_call: TRBJ2-6
clone_size: few
d_call: NA
cdr3_nt: TGTGCCAGCCGTCATTGGAACACCCTTGGTTGGTCTGGGGCCAACGTCCTGACTTTC
cdr3_aa: CASRHWNTLGWSGANVLTF

v_call: TRBV19
j_call: TRBJ2-5
clone_size: few
d_call: TRBD1
cdr3_nt: TGTGCCAGTAGTATGGGACAGGGGGCGAGAGAGACCCAGTACTTC
cdr3_aa: CASSMGQGARETQYF

v_call: TRBV12-3/TRBV12-4
j_call: TRBJ2-7
clone_size: many
d_call: TRBD2
cdr3_nt: TGTGCCAGCAGCCCGGGACTAGTGCGTTCCTACGAGCAGTACTTC
cdr3_aa: CASSPGLVRSYEQYF

v_call: TRBV6-1
j_call: TRBJ2-7
clone_size: few
d_call: TRBD2
cdr3_nt: TGTGCCAGCAGCGGGACTAGCGGCTACGAGCAGTACTTC
cdr3_aa: CASSGTSGYEQYF

v_call: TRBV10-3
j_call: TRBJ2-2
clone_size: NA
d_call: NA
cdr3_nt: TGTGCCATCAGTGGTCGTGAGGAGCTGTTTTTT
cdr3_aa: CAISGREELFF

v_call: TRBV5-1
j_call: TRBJ2-1
clone_size: NA
d_call: TRBD2
cdr3_nt: TGCGCCAGCAGCCTGGGACTAGCGCGGTCCAATGAGCAGTTCTTC
cdr3_aa: CASSLGLARSNEQFF

v_call: TRBV12-3/TRBV12-4
j_call: TRBJ2-1
clone_size: many
d_call: NA
cdr3_nt: TGTGCCAGCAGTTGGGACACCCGGTACAATGAGCAGTTCTTC
cdr3_aa: CASSWDTRYNEQFF